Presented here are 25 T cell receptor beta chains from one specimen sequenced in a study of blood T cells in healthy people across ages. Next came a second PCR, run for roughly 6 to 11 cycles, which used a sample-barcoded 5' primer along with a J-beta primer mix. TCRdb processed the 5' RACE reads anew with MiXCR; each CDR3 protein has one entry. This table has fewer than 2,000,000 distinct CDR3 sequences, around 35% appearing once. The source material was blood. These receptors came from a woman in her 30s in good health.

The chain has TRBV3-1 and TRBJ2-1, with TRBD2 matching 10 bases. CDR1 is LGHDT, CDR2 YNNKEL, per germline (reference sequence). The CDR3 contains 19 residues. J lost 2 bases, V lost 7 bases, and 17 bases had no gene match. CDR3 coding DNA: TGTGCCAGCACCAAGGGACCAGCGGGAGGGCCGGGGGCCTACAATGAGCAGTTCTTC. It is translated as CASTKGPAGGPGAYNEQFF.

Here the CDR3 reads CATSPTRGSGYNEQFF. In nucleotides, the CDR3 is TGTGCCACCAGCCCAACCCGGGGCAGTGGGTATAATGAGCAGTTCTTC. This chain connects TRBV15 to TRBJ2-1; D could derive from TRBD1 or TRBD2 (5 bases each). V lost 5 bases to trimming and J lost 7 bases, with 21 bases between them. Germline V gene lookup returns CDR1 LNHNV and CDR2 YYDKDF (reference sequence). The CDR3 sequence is 16 residues long.

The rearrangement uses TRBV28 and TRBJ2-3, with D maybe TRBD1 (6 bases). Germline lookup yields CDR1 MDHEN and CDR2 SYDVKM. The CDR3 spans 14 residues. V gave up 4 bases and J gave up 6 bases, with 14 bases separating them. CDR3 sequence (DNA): TGTGCCAGCAGTTCAGGGGCCTGGCGGGATACGCAGTATTTT. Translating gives CASSSGAWRDTQYF.

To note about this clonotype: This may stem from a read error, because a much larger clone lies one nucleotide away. CDR3 residues: CASSQALNYEQYF. Here the CDR3 DNA reads TGTGCCAGCAGCCAAGCCCTAAACTACGAGCAGTACTTC. This chain joins TRBV3-1 and TRBJ2-7; the D is unclear. The germline V gene has CDR1 LGHDT and CDR2 YNNKEL (reference sequence). The length of the CDR3 is 13 residues. The V end lost 1 base, the J end lost 3 bases, and 7 bases lay between the germline ends.

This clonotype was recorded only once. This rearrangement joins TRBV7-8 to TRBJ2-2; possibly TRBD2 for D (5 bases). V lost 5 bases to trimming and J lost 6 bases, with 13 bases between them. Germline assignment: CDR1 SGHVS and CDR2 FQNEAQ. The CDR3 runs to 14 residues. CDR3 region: CASSHGAGSGELFF. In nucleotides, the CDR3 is TGTGCCAGCAGCCACGGCGCGGGTTCCGGGGAGCTGTTTTTT.

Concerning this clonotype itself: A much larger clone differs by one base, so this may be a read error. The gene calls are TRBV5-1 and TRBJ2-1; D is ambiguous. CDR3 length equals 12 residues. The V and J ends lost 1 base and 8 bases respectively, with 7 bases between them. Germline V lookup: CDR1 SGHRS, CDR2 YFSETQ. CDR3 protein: CASSLWSDEQFF. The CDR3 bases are TGCGCCAGCAGCTTGTGGAGCGATGAGCAGTTCTTC. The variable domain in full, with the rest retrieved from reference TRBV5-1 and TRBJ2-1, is KAGVTQTPRYLIKTRGQQVTLSCSPISGHRSVSWYQQTPGQGLQFLFEYFSETQRNKGNFPGRFSGRQFSNSRSEMNVSTLELGDSALYLCASSLWSDEQFFGPGTRLTVL.

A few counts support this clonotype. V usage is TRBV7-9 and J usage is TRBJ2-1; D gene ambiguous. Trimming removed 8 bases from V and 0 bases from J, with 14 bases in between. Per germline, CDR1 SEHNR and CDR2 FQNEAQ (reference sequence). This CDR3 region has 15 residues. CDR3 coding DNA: TGTGCCAGCGCGCTTTTAGACTCCTCCTACAATGAGCAGTTCTTC. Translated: CASALLDSSYNEQFF. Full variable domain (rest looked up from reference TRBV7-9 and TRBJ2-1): DTGVSQNPRHKITKRGQNVTFRCDPISEHNRLYWYRQTLGQGPEFLTYFQNEAQLEKSRLLSDRFSAERPKGSFSTLEIQRTEQGDSAMYLCASALLDSSYNEQFFGPGTRLTVL.

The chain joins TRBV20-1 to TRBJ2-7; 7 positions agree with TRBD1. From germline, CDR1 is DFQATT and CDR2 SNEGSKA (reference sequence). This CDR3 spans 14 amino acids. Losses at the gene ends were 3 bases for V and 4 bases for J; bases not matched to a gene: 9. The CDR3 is CSARGTDQWYEQYF. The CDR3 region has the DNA TGCAGTGCTAGGGGGACAGATCAGTGGTACGAGCAGTACTTC.

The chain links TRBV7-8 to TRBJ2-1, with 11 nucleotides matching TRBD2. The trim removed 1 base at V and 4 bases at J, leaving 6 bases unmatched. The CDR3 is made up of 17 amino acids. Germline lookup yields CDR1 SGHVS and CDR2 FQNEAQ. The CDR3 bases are TGTGCCAGCAGCTTAGAAGGCGCTAGCGGGGGGTACAATGAGCAGTTCTTC. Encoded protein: CASSLEGASGGYNEQFF.

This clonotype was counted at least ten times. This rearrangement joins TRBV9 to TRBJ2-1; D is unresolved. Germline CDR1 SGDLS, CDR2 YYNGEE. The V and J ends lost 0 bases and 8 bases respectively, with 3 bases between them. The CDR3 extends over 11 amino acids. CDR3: CASSVGHEQFF. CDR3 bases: TGTGCCAGCAGCGTAGGACATGAGCAGTTCTTC. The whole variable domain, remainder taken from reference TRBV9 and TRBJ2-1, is DSGVTQTPKHLITATGQRVTLRCSPRSGDLSVYWYQQSLDQGLQFLIQYYNGEERAKGNILERFSAQQFPDLHSELNLSSLELGDSALYFCASSVGHEQFFGPGTRLTVL.

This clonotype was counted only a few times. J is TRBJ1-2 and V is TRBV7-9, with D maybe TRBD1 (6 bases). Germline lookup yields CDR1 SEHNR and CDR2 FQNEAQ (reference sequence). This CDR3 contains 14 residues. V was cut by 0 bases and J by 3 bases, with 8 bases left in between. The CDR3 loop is CASSLAAGDYGYTF. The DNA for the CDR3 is TGTGCCAGCAGCTTAGCTGCAGGGGACTATGGCTACACCTTC.

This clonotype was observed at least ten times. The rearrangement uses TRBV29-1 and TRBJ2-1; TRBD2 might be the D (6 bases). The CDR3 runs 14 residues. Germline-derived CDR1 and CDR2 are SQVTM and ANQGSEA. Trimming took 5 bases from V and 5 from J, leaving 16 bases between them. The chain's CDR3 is CSVFLLLANNEQFF. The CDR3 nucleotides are TGCAGCGTTTTCCTTTTACTAGCCAACAATGAGCAGTTCTTC.

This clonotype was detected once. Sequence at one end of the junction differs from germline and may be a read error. CDR3 amino acids: CASRQISGGQETRYF. The CDR3 nucleotides read TGTGCCAGCAGGCAGATTAGCGGGGGACAAGAGACCCGGTACTTC. V is TRBV7-9 and J is TRBJ2-5, with TRBD2 matching over 9 bases. This CDR3 comprises 15 residues. CDR1 is SEHNR, CDR2 FQNEAQ, per germline (reference sequence).

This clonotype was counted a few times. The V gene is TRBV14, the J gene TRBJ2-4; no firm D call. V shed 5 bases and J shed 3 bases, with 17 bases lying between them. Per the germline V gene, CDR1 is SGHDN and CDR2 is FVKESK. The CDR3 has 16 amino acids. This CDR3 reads CASSESIGLVKNIQYF. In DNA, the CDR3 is TGTGCCAGCAGCGAATCAATAGGGTTGGTCAAAAACATTCAGTACTTC.

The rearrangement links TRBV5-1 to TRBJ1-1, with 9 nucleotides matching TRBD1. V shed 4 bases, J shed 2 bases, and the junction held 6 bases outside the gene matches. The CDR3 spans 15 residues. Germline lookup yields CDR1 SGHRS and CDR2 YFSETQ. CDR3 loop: CASSPTQGANTEAFF. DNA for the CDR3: TGCGCCAGCAGCCCGACACAGGGGGCAAACACTGAAGCTTTCTTT. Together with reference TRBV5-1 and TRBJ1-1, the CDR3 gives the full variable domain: KAGVTQTPRYLIKTRGQQVTLSCSPISGHRSVSWYQQTPGQGLQFLFEYFSETQRNKGNFPGRFSGRQFSNSRSEMNVSTLELGDSALYLCASSPTQGANTEAFFGQGTRLTVV.

The CDR3 DNA follows: TGTGCCAGCAGTTACGGGCAGGGGAGCAATCAGCCCCAGCATTTT. It specifies CASSYGQGSNQPQHF. The chain recombines TRBV6-6 with TRBJ1-5; weak D call: TRBD1 (6 bases). V was trimmed by 2 bases and J by 1 base, leaving 9 bases between them. This CDR3 is 15 amino acids long. From germline, CDR1 is MNHNY and CDR2 SVGAGI (reference sequence).

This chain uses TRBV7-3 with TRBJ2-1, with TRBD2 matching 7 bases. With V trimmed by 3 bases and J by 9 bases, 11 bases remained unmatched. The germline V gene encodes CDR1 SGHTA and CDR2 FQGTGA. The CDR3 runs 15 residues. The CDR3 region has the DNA TGTGCCAGCAGCTTGGGCCAGACTAGCTTTGGTGAGCAGTTCTTC. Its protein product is CASSLGQTSFGEQFF.

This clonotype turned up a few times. The CDR3 nucleotides read TGCGCCAGCAGCTTGGAGCAGCGGGGGAGCACAGATACGCAGTATTTT. This sequence encodes CASSLEQRGSTDTQYF. The V gene is TRBV5-1, the J gene TRBJ2-3, with 8 bases fitting TRBD2. The CDR3 consists of 16 residues. V shed 0 bases, J shed 0 bases, and the junction held 3 bases outside the gene matches. CDR1 SGHRS and CDR2 YFSETQ come from the germline V gene.

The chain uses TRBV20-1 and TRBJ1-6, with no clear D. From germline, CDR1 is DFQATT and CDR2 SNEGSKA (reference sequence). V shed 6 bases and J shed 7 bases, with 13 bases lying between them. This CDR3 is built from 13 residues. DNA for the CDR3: TGCAGTGCACCAGGAGGGTACAATTCACCCCTCCACTTT. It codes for CSAPGGYNSPLHF.

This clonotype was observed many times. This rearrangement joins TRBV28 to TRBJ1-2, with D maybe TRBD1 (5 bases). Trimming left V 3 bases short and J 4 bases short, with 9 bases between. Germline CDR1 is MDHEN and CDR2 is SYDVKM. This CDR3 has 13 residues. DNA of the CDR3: TGTGCCAGCAGTTTTTCAGGGACCTATGGCTACACCTTC. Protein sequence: CASSFSGTYGYTF.

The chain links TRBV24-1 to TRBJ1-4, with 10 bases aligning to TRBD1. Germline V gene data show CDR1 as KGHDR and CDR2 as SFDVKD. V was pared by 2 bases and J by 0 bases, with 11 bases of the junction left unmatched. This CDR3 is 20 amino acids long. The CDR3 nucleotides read TGTGCCACCAGTGATTCAATCGACAGGGGGCGGATTGCAACTAATGAAAAACTGTTTTTT. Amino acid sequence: CATSDSIDRGRIATNEKLFF.

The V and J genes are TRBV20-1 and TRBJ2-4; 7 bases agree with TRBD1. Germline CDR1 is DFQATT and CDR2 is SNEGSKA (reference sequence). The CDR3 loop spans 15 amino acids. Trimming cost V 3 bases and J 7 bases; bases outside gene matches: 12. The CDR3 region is CSASLLRTGGNIQYF. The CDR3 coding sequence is TGCAGTGCTAGCCTTTTAAGGACAGGAGGCAACATTCAGTACTTC.

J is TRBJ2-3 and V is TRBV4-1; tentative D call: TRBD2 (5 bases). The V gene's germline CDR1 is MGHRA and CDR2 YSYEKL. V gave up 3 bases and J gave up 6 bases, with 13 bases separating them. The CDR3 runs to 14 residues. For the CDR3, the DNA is TGCGCCAGCAGCCAGAGGGCCCTCACGGATACGCAGTATTTT. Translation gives CASSQRALTDTQYF.

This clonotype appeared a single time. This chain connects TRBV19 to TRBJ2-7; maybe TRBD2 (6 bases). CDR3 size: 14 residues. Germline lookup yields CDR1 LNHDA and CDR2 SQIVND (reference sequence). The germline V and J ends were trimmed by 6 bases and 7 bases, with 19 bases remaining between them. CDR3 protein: CASSAGGPSWEQYF. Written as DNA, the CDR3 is TGTGCCAGTAGCGCTGGAGGGCCGTCGTGGGAGCAGTACTTC.

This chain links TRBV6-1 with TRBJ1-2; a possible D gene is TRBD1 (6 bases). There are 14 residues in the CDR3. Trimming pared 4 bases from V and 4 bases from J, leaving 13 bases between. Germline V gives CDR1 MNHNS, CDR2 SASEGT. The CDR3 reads CASSVKGDSYGYTF. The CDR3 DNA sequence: TGTGCCAGCAGTGTGAAGGGGGATAGCTATGGCTACACCTTC.